The present T cell receptor (beta chain) was sequenced within a study of post-analysis software for immune sequencing data. Findings and caveats of the study: Patients used several TRBV segments, including TRBV5-6, TRBV5-1 and TRBV20-1, more often than controls.

Each TCR beta cDNA library carried unique molecular identifiers. TCRdb used MiXCR to reprocess the PCR reads, holding one entry per CDR3 protein. This sample has roughly 400,000 distinct CDR3 sequences, with approximately 42% found just once. Germline V gives CDR1 SGHRS, CDR2 YFSETQ. The CDR3 sequence is 15 residues long. Germline trimming cut 1 base from V and 8 bases from J; bases unmatched to any gene: 6. In its sample, this clonotype ranks as medium-sized. Its antigen is undetermined. Material: blood. The chain recombines TRBV5-1 with TRBJ2-1; 10 nucleotides align to TRBD1. The receptor was isolated from a girl aged 2-10 years with multiple sclerosis. The CDR3 DNA reads TGCGCCAGCAGCTTGAGGGGACAGGGGTTATATGAGCAGTTCTTC. It is translated as CASSLRGQGLYEQFF.